A single sample is the source of the 6 T cell receptor beta chains below, sequenced in a study of OX40 agonist ivuxolimab in advanced cancers. TCRdb's table, derived via immunoSEQ multiplex PCR, lists solely in-frame clones and lacks some. This table holds about 94,000 clones, roughly 94% found once. This material consisted of CD4+ or CD8+ T cells sorted from blood, taken in a trial of the OX40 agonist ivuxolimab. All receptors come from an adult with an advanced solid tumor such as melanoma, head and neck, liver or kidney cancer.

CDR3 sequence: CASRMNTEAFF. CDR3 DNA: TGTGCCAGCAGGATGAACACTGAAGCTTTCTTT. V and J are TRBV7-2 and TRBJ1-1; D gene unclear. Germline V lookup: CDR1 SGHTA, CDR2 FQGNSA. V dropped 6 bases and J dropped 0 bases, with 2 bases sitting between them. The CDR3 has 11 amino acids.

The rearrangement links TRBV20-1 to TRBJ1-2, with D tentatively TRBD1 (5 bases). Germline lookup yields CDR1 DFQATT and CDR2 SNEGSKA (reference sequence). This CDR3 comprises 10 residues. The CDR3 sequence: CLAQDYGYTF. DNA of the CDR3: TGCCTCGCACAGGACTATGGCTACACCTTC.

A few counts support this clone. The chain uses TRBV6-6 and TRBJ1-6, with a tentative D call TRBD1 (5 bases). There are 13 residues in the CDR3. V was clipped by 5 bases and J by 11 bases, with 13 bases between them. The germline V gene encodes CDR1 MNHNY and CDR2 SVGAGI (reference sequence). The CDR3 here is CASSRGLGTPLHF. CDR3 sequence (DNA): TGTGCCAGCAGTCGGGGGTTGGGAACACCCCTCCACTTT.

This clone was recorded once. V and J are TRBV5-1 and TRBJ2-7, with a tentative D call TRBD2 (6 bases). Per the germline V gene, CDR1 is SGHRS and CDR2 is YFSETQ. With 6 bases removed from V and 0 bases from J, the gap between germline ends came to 16 bases. The CDR3 consists of 15 residues. The CDR3 is CASTAGWRGSYEQYF. The CDR3 DNA reads TGCGCCAGCACCGCCGGGTGGCGGGGCTCCTACGAGCAGTACTTC.

This clone came up a few times. The chain joins TRBV6-6 to TRBJ2-3; D perhaps matches TRBD1 (6 bases). The CDR3 is made up of 15 amino acids. From germline, CDR1 is MNHNY and CDR2 SVGAGI (reference sequence). V dropped 7 bases and J dropped 0 bases, with 14 bases sitting between them. CDR3 nucleotide sequence: TGTGCCAGCATCCCACGGACAGCCAGCACAGATACGCAGTATTTT. Protein sequence: CASIPRTASTDTQYF.

A few counts support this clone. Other DNA sequences in the sample encode the same CDR3. The chain combines TRBV7-2 with TRBJ1-5, with TRBD1 matching over 8 bases. The CDR3 length is 13 residues. CDR1 is SGHTA, CDR2 FQGNSA, per germline. V lost 5 bases to trimming and J lost 6 bases; unmatched junction nucleotides: 3. The CDR3 DNA reads TGTGCCAGCAGCCCGGACAGGGCTCAGCCCCAGCATTTT. Protein sequence: CASSPDRAQPQHF.